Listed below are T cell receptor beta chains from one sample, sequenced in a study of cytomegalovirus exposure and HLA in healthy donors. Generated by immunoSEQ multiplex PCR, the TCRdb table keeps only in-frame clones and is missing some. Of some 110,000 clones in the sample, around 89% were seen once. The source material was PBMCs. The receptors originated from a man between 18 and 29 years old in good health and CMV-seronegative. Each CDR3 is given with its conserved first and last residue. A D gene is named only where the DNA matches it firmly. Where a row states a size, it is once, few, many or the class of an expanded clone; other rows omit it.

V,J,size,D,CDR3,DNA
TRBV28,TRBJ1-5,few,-,CASTKWAADNQPQHF,TGTGCCAGCACCAAATGGGCAGCCGACAATCAGCCCCAGCATTTT
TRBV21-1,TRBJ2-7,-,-,CASSINPGQRAYEQYF,TGTGCCAGCAGCATAAATCCGGGACAGAGAGCCTACGAGCAGTACTTC
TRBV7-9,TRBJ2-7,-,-,CASSLGQYGPYEQYF,TGTGCCAGCAGCTTAGGACAGTATGGGCCCTACGAGCAGTACTTC
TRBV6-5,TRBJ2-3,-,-,CASGRGSTDTQYF,TGTGCCAGCGGGAGGGGGAGCACAGATACGCAGTATTTT
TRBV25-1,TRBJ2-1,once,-,CASLGQNYNEQFF,TGTGCCAGCCTGGGACAAAACTACAATGAGCAGTTCTTC
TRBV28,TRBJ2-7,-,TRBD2,CASSPITGGITYEQYF,TGTGCCAGCAGCCCAATTACGGGGGGAATTACCTACGAGCAGTACTTC
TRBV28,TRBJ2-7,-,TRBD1,CATGTGVYEQYF,TGTGCCACCGGGACAGGGGTTTACGAGCAGTACTTC
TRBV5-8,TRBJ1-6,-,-,CASNGWAGNSPLHF,TGTGCCAGCAACGGCTGGGCAGGTAATTCACCCCTCCACTTT
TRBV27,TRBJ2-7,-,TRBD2,CASSPTSGTSEHEQYF,TGTGCCAGCAGTCCGACTAGCGGGACAAGCGAACACGAGCAGTACTTC
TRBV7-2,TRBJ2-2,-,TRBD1,CASSFWTGGFGELFF,TGTGCCAGCAGCTTTTGGACAGGGGGCTTCGGGGAGCTGTTTTTT
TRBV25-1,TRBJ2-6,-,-,CASSGGLRANVLTF,TGTGCCAGCAGTGGGGGGCTTAGGGCCAACGTCCTGACTTTC
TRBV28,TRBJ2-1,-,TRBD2,CASSPSGHSYNEQFF,TGTGCCAGCAGTCCTAGCGGTCACTCCTACAATGAGCAGTTCTTC
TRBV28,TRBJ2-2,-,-,CASGHGEDTGELFF,TGTGCCAGTGGACATGGCGAGGACACCGGGGAGCTGTTTTTT
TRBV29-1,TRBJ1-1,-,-,CSGGTVNTEAFF,TGCAGCGGCGGGACGGTGAACACTGAAGCTTTCTTT
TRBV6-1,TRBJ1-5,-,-,CASSLWGDQPQHF,TGTGCCAGCAGCCTCTGGGGGGATCAGCCCCAGCATTTT
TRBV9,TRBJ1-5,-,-,CASSTGQNNQPQHF,TGTGCCAGCAGCACAGGACAGAACAATCAGCCCCAGCATTTT
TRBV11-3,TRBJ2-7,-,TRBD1,CASRSTGGIAHEQYF,TGTGCCAGCAGATCCACAGGGGGGATCGCGCACGAGCAGTACTTC
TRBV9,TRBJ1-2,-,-,CASQTGPGGQTPNYGYTF,TGTGCCAGCCAAACAGGGCCTGGGGGCCAAACTCCTAACTATGGCTACACCTTC
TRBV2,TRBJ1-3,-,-,CASSSRGRRHSGNTIYF,TGTGCCAGCAGTAGCAGGGGTAGGAGGCACTCTGGAAACACCATATATTTT
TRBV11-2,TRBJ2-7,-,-,CASSLDLVFFGSRDGEQYF,TGTGCCAGCAGCTTAGATTTAGTATTTTTCGGGTCCAGGGATGGCGAGCAGTACTTC